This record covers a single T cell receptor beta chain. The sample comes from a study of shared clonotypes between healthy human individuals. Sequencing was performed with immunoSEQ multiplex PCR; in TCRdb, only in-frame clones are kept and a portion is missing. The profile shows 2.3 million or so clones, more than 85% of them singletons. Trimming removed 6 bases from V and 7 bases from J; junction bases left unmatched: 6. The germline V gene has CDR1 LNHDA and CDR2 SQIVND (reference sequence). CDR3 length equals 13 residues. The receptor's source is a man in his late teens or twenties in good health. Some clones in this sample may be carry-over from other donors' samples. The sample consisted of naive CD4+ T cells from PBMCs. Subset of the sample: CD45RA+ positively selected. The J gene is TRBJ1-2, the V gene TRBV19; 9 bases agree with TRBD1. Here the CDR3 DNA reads TGTGCCAGTAGCGGGACAGGGAATCGTGGCTACACCTTC. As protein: CASSGTGNRGYTF.